This T cell receptor beta chain was observed in a study of blood T cell repertoires in COVID-19. Study-wide background: Samples taken during acute and convalescent COVID-19 were collected in the United States, Italy and Spain. PBMCs, B-cell-depleted T cells, or T cells provided the cDNA or gDNA that made up the material.

In the authors' workflow: From reference gene primer amplification, estimates of nucleated cell counts were derived. Profiling relied on immunoSEQ multiplex PCR, and the TCRdb table lists in-frame clones only, not all of them. From that table come the V and J calls and clone size; the DNA was used to work out D and trimming. Of a few hundred thousand clones listed, about 89% are singletons. V lost 2 bases, J lost 4 bases, and 12 bases lay in between. The CDR3 length is 14 residues. CDR1 is GTSNPN and CDR2 is SVGIG in the germline V gene (reference sequence). Material for sequencing was peripheral blood. The genes are TRBV30 and TRBJ1-5; D might be TRBD1 (5 bases). This receptor was obtained from a man aged 25-40 years with acute or convalescent COVID-19. The CDR3 is CAWSRLEGNQPQHF. In DNA form, the CDR3 reads TGTGCCTGGAGTCGGTTGGAGGGGAATCAGCCCCAGCATTTT.